This entry describes one T cell receptor beta chain. Using immunoSEQ multiplex PCR, the repertoire was profiled, and TCRdb retains in-frame clones only, with some absent. The sample records more than 20,000 clones, more than 75% being singletons. Germline CDR1 SGDLS, CDR2 YYNGEE. Unmatched junction bases numbered 8, after V lost 8 bases and J lost 3 bases. The CDR3 covers 14 residues. This entry is derived from a study of T cell changes during pregnancy in multiple sclerosis. This sequence was found in a female donor in good health, enrolled as a control in a pregnancy study. This specimen was CD8+ T cells from peripheral blood mononuclear cells, taken in the third trimester of pregnancy. The rearrangement links TRBV9 to TRBJ2-3, with 8 bases that match TRBD2. This CDR3 is CAREPGLGTDTQYF. In nucleotides, the CDR3 is TGTGCCAGAGAACCGGGACTAGGGACAGATACGCAGTATTTT.